These 30 T cell receptor beta chains were sequenced from one sample in a study of control samples from healthy donors and cancer patients. Clones were read by immunoSEQ multiplex PCR, and TCRdb kept only the in-frame ones, dropping some. The table shows 15,000 or so clones, with 77% occurring only once. The sample taken for sequencing was formalin-fixed, paraffin-embedded tissue. The source of these receptors is a female donor with lung cancer.

This chain connects TRBV11-2 to TRBJ2-5, with 8 bases aligning to TRBD2. Germline V gene data show CDR1 as SGHAT and CDR2 as FQNNGV. This CDR3 region has 13 residues. The V gene end was trimmed by 9 bases and the J gene end by 4 bases; junction bases not matched to a gene: 7. The CDR3 sequence: CASKIAGRETQYF. DNA of the CDR3: TGTGCCAGTAAGATAGCGGGACGAGAGACCCAGTACTTC.

The CDR3 spells CASSGGPYEQYF. CDR3 nucleotides: TGCGCCAGCAGCGGGGGCCCCTACGAGCAGTACTTC. V and J are TRBV5-1 and TRBJ2-7, with a possible D match to TRBD1 (6 bases). V shed 4 bases and J shed 2 bases, with 7 bases lying between them. CDR1 and CDR2 (germline): SGHRS, YFSETQ. This CDR3 region has 12 residues.

The chain joins TRBV2 to TRBJ1-5, with D possibly TRBD1 on 5 matching bases. Germline V gene sequence: CDR1 SNHLY, CDR2 FYNNEI. The CDR3 extends over 13 amino acids. V lost 4 bases, J lost 4 bases, and 8 bases lay in between. CDR3 sequence reads: CASSVKGNQPQHF. DNA for the CDR3: TGTGCCAGCAGTGTTAAGGGGAATCAGCCCCAGCATTTT.

The gene calls are TRBV12-5 and TRBJ1-1; 10 bases agree with TRBD1. Trimming at V came to 4 bases and at J to 3 bases, leaving 5 bases not matched to a gene. The V gene's germline CDR1 is LGHNT and CDR2 FRNRAP. The CDR3 runs 15 residues. The CDR3 loop reads CASGSGTGVDTEAFF. CDR3 sequence (DNA): TGTGCTAGTGGTTCTGGGACAGGGGTCGACACTGAAGCTTTCTTT.

The chain is built from TRBV7-2 and TRBJ2-2, with a weak D call TRBD1 (5 bases). Trimming stripped 0 bases from V and 2 bases from J, with 10 bases between. CDR3 length equals 16 residues. The germline CDR1 and CDR2 sequences are SGHTA and FQGNSA. The CDR3 nucleotides are TGTGCCAGCAGCTTAGCGTCAAGGGGAAACACCGGGGAGCTGTTTTTT. It translates to CASSLASRGNTGELFF. Looking up the rest from reference TRBV7-2 and TRBJ2-2 gives the full variable domain: GAGVSQSPSNKVTEKGKDVELRCDPISGHTALYWYRQSLGQGLEFLIYFQGNSAPDKSGLPSDRFSAERTGGSVSTLTIQRTQQEDSAVYLCASSLASRGNTGELFFGEGSRLTVL.

A single count supports this clone. The chain couples TRBV11-2 to TRBJ1-2, with D possibly being TRBD1 (5 bases). Germline CDR1 SGHAT, CDR2 FQNNGV. The CDR3 has 14 residues. V lost 5 bases to trimming and J lost 4 bases, with 14 bases between them. The CDR3 spells CASSAGWGSYGYTF. CDR3 bases: TGTGCCAGCAGCGCAGGATGGGGGTCCTATGGCTACACCTTC.

V is TRBV9 and J is TRBJ2-1; the match to TRBD2 covers 7 bases. There are 15 residues in the CDR3. Losses at the gene ends were 6 bases for V and 0 bases for J; bases not matched to a gene: 6. Germline CDR1 reads SGDLS; CDR2 reads YYNGEE. This CDR3 is CASTPSGGSYNEQFF. The CDR3 DNA is TGTGCCAGCACCCCGTCGGGGGGCTCCTACAATGAGCAGTTCTTC.

In this sample, this clone turned up a few times. This chain links TRBV5-5 with TRBJ2-7, with D uncertain. The germline CDR1 and CDR2 sequences are SGHKS and YYEKEE (reference sequence). The V gene lost 3 bases and the J gene lost 3 bases, with 4 bases spanning the gap. The CDR3 is 11 residues long. CDR3 DNA: TGTGCCAGCAGCTCCTACTACGAGCAGTACTTC. Residues: CASSSYYEQYF.

The chain has TRBV6-5 and TRBJ1-2, with D hard to call. Germline-derived CDR1 and CDR2 are MNHEY and SVGAGI. The CDR3 contains 14 residues. Between the trimmed V and J ends, which lost 2 bases and 4 bases, there was a span of 11 bases. The CDR3 bases are TGTGCCAGCAGTTACGGAGCAGGAGGCTATGGCTACACCTTC. The encoded protein is CASSYGAGGYGYTF.

The chain employs TRBV18 and TRBJ2-2; D gene uncertain. The CDR3 spans 12 residues. V lost 5 bases and J 8 bases, leaving 9 bases between the germline ends. Germline lookup yields CDR1 KGHSH and CDR2 LQKENI. Here the CDR3 reads CASSILKGELFF. CDR3 DNA: TGTGCCAGCTCAATCTTGAAAGGGGAGCTGTTTTTT. The full variable domain, rest sourced from reference TRBV18 and TRBJ2-2, is NAGVMQNPRHLVRRRGQEARLRCSPMKGHSHVYWYRQLPEEGLKFMVYLQKENIIDESGMPKERFSAEFPKEGPSILRIQQVVRGDSAAYFCASSILKGELFFGEGSRLTVL.

V gene TRBV27 combines with J gene TRBJ2-7; 7 nucleotides align to TRBD2. CDR3 size: 16 residues. Germline assignment: CDR1 MNHEY and CDR2 SMNVEV (reference sequence). J lost 2 bases, V lost 0 bases, and 7 bases had no gene match. CDR3 sequence: CASSLSIPSGTYEQYF. The DNA of the CDR3 is TGTGCCAGCAGTTTATCTATCCCTAGCGGTACCTACGAGCAGTACTTC.

This chain links TRBV5-1 with TRBJ1-1; TRBD1 is a possible D gene (6 bases). With 6 bases removed from V and 0 bases from J, the gap between germline ends came to 24 bases. CDR3 length equals 18 residues. CDR1 and CDR2 from the germline V gene are SGHRS and YFSETQ. The CDR3 DNA is TGCGCCAGCATGCGGGGTTTCGGGGGCGGACAGATGAACACTGAAGCTTTCTTT. It translates to CASMRGFGGGQMNTEAFF.

J is TRBJ1-1 and V is TRBV19; no clear D. CDR3 size: 14 residues. CDR1 is LNHDA, CDR2 SQIVND, per germline (reference sequence). Trimming stripped 3 bases from V and 0 bases from J, with 8 bases between. CDR3 loop: CASSIRTLNTEAFF. The CDR3, as DNA: TGTGCCAGTAGTATCCGGACCTTGAACACTGAAGCTTTCTTT.

The CDR3 sequence is CASSLREGLNEQFF. The DNA for the CDR3 is TGTGCCAGCAGCTTGCGGGAGGGCCTGAATGAGCAGTTCTTC. The rearrangement uses TRBV11-1 and TRBJ2-1, with 9 bases lining up with TRBD2. Per germline, CDR1 SGHAT and CDR2 FQDESV (reference sequence). The CDR3 runs 14 residues. With V trimmed by 3 bases and J by 7 bases, 4 bases remained unmatched.

The V call is TRBV7-2, the J call TRBJ2-5, with TRBD1 as a possible D gene (5 bases). Germline CDR1 SGHTA, CDR2 FQGNSA. V dropped 2 bases and J dropped 5 bases, with 12 bases sitting between them. The CDR3 spans 14 residues. CDR3 protein: CASSLMGLGETQYF. The CDR3 DNA reads TGTGCCAGCAGCTTAATGGGGCTGGGGGAGACCCAGTACTTC.

The V call is TRBV30, the J call TRBJ1-2; D remains unclear. The V gene lost 0 bases and the J gene lost 5 bases, with 13 bases spanning the gap. Germline CDR1 reads GTSNPN; CDR2 reads SVGIG (reference sequence). CDR3 length: 14 residues. CDR3 in DNA: TGTGCCTGGAGTGTAACCTTGGCTTTATATGGCTACACCTTC. Amino acid sequence: CAWSVTLALYGYTF.

This sequence joins TRBV7-3 and TRBJ2-1; no reliable D call. CDR3 length: 13 amino acids. The V and J ends lost 0 bases and 7 bases respectively, with 7 bases between them. Germline V gene sequence: CDR1 SGHTA, CDR2 FQGTGA. The CDR3: CASSLTASNEQFF. In DNA form, the CDR3 reads TGTGCCAGCAGCTTAACCGCTAGTAATGAGCAGTTCTTC.

In the case of this clone: Other DNA sequences from this sample encode an identical CDR3 as well. The rearrangement links TRBV18 to TRBJ2-3; D is undetermined. The CDR3 extends over 12 amino acids. Between the trimmed V and J ends, which lost 3 bases and 4 bases, there was a span of 5 bases. Germline CDR1 and CDR2: KGHSH and LQKENI. This chain's CDR3 is CASSPRSDTQYF. For the CDR3, the DNA is TGTGCCAGCTCACCCAGATCAGATACGCAGTATTTT.

The rearrangement links TRBV6-2 or TRBV6-3 to TRBJ1-5; 11 bases fit TRBD1. Germline CDR1 MNHEY, CDR2 SVGEGT. The CDR3 length is 15 residues. The J segment lost 5 bases and the V segment lost 6 bases, leaving 6 bases of the junction unmatched. The CDR3 nucleotides read TGTGCCAGCAGCAGCGGACAGGGGGCATATCAGCCCCAGCATTTT. Amino acid sequence: CASSSGQGAYQPQHF.

This rearrangement joins TRBV5-8 to TRBJ2-1; either TRBD1 or TRBD2 may supply D (6 bases each). Germline CDR1 and CDR2: SGHTS and YDEGEE. The CDR3 sequence is 15 residues long. V lost 3 bases, J lost 0 bases, and 10 bases lay in between. Here the CDR3 reads CASSSGDTSYNEQFF. The CDR3 DNA sequence: TGTGCCAGCAGCTCGGGGGACACCTCCTACAATGAGCAGTTCTTC.

The chain couples TRBV6-5 to TRBJ2-7, with D uncertain. Trimming left V 0 bases short and J 5 bases short, with 8 bases between. The CDR3 length is 13 residues. CDR1 is MNHEY and CDR2 is SVGAGI in the germline V gene. CDR3 sequence reads: CASSYSSANEQYF. Here the CDR3 DNA reads TGTGCCAGCAGTTACTCGTCAGCAAACGAGCAGTACTTC.

This clone was counted only a few times. The gene calls are TRBV6-5 and TRBJ2-7; tentatively, D is TRBD2 (5 bases). Germline V CDR1 and CDR2: MNHEY, SVGAGI. The CDR3 extends over 13 amino acids. V was cut by 0 bases and J by 5 bases, with 8 bases left in between. The CDR3 DNA reads TGTGCCAGCAGTTACTCGAGAGGGCACGAGCAGTACTTC. It codes for CASSYSRGHEQYF.

The chain carries TRBV15 and TRBJ1-1; D gene ambiguous. Germline values: CDR1 LNHNV, CDR2 YYDKDF (reference sequence). Trimming pared 1 base from V and 5 bases from J, leaving 14 bases between. CDR3 length equals 15 residues. CDR3 in DNA: TGTGCCACCAGCAGAGGAGGTGCTGGGTGGACTGAAGCTTTCTTT. Its protein product is CATSRGGAGWTEAFF.

This chain uses TRBV11-2 with TRBJ2-2; possibly TRBD1 or TRBD2 for D (5 bases each). Germline V gene lookup returns CDR1 SGHAT and CDR2 FQNNGV. V dropped 3 bases and J dropped 3 bases, with 8 bases sitting between them. There are 14 residues in the CDR3. The CDR3 here is CASSFEGYTGELFF. The CDR3 DNA sequence: TGTGCCAGCAGCTTTGAGGGGTACACCGGGGAGCTGTTTTTT.

This clone was seen a few times. The chain employs TRBV4-1 and TRBJ2-7, with 10 bases identical to TRBD2. Germline CDR1 MGHRA, CDR2 YSYEKL. The trim removed 1 base at V and 3 bases at J, leaving 3 bases unmatched. CDR3 length: 15 residues. CDR3 in amino acids: CASSQVRTSGYEQYF. The CDR3, as DNA: TGCGCCAGCAGCCAAGTCCGGACTAGCGGCTACGAGCAGTACTTC.

This clone was observed a single time. The gene calls are TRBV5-5 and TRBJ2-7; D is unresolved. The germline V gene encodes CDR1 SGHKS and CDR2 YYEKEE (reference sequence). Trimming took 2 bases from V and 7 from J, leaving 13 bases between them. There are 13 residues in the CDR3. The CDR3 is CASSFRTPWEQYF. CDR3 nucleotide sequence: TGTGCCAGCAGCTTTAGAACTCCTTGGGAGCAGTACTTC. Looking up the rest from reference TRBV5-5 and TRBJ2-7 gives the full variable domain: DAGVTQSPTHLIKTRGQQVTLRCSPISGHKSVSWYQQVLGQGPQFIFQYYEKEERGRGNFPDRFSARQFPNYSSELNVNALLLGDSALYLCASSFRTPWEQYFGPGTRLTVT.

The chain has TRBV27 and TRBJ2-7; 9 bases match TRBD1. Germline assignment: CDR1 MNHEY and CDR2 SMNVEV (reference sequence). Trimming removed 4 bases from V and 6 bases from J; junction bases left unmatched: 1. The CDR3 totals 12 residues. The CDR3 is CASSSTGGEQYF. CDR3 nucleotide sequence: TGTGCCAGCAGTTCGACAGGGGGCGAGCAGTACTTC.

This clone was seen a handful of times. J is TRBJ2-3 and V is TRBV5-1, with D maybe TRBD2 (7 bases). The CDR3 contains 15 residues. Germline V CDR1 and CDR2: SGHRS, YFSETQ. V was shortened by 2 bases and J by 4 bases, with 14 bases between the two germline ends. CDR3 amino acids: CASSFTGGSSDTQYF. The CDR3 nucleotides are TGCGCCAGCAGCTTCACGGGGGGCAGTTCAGATACGCAGTATTTT.

The chain recombines TRBV19 with TRBJ1-3, with D uncertain. Looked up from germline, CDR1 is LNHDA and CDR2 is SQIVND (reference sequence). This CDR3 has 14 amino acids. The V gene lost 6 bases and the J gene lost 0 bases, with 9 bases spanning the gap. In DNA, the CDR3 is TGTGCCAGTAGCGCCGGGGACTCTGGAAACACCATATATTTT. Its translation is CASSAGDSGNTIYF.

The CDR3 loop is CASSSAWTSGRYTQYF. CDR3 DNA sequence: TGTGCCAGCAGTTCCGCTTGGACTAGCGGGAGGTATACGCAGTATTTT. The rearrangement uses TRBV6-2 or TRBV6-3 and TRBJ2-3; 14 bases agree with TRBD2. Germline V gene lookup returns CDR1 MNHEY and CDR2 SVGEGT. The CDR3 consists of 16 residues. With 4 bases clipped from V and 7 bases from J, the junction kept 7 bases outside the gene matches.